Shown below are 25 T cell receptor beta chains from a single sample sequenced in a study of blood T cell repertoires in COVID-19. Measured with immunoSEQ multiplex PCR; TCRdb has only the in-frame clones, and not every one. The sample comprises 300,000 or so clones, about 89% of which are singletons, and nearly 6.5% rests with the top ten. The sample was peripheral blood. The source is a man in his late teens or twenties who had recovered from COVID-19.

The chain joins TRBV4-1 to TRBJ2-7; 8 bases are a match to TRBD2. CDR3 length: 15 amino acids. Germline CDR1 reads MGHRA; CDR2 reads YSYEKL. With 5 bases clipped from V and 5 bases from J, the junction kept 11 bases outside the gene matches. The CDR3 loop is CASSSFRGGPNEQYF. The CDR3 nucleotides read TGCGCCAGCAGCTCTTTCCGGGGGGGACCCAACGAGCAGTACTTC.

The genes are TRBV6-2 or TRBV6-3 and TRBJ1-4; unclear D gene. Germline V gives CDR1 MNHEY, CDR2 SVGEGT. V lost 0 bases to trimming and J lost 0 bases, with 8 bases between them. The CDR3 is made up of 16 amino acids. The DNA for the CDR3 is TGTGCCAGCAGTTACTCGGAGGGCACAACTAATGAAAAACTGTTTTTT. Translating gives CASSYSEGTTNEKLFF.

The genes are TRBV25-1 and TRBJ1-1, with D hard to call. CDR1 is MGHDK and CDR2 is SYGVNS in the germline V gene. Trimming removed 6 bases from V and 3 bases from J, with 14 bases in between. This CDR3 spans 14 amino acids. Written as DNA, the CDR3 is TGTGCCAGCAGGACGATTGGGAGGGACACTGAAGCTTTCTTT. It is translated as CASRTIGRDTEAFF. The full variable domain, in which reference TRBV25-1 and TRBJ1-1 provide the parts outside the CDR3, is EADIYQTPRYLVIGTGKKITLECSQTMGHDKMYWYQQDPGMELHLIHYSYGVNSTEKGDLSSESTVSRIRTEHFPLTLESARPSHTSQYLCASRTIGRDTEAFFGQGTRLTVV.

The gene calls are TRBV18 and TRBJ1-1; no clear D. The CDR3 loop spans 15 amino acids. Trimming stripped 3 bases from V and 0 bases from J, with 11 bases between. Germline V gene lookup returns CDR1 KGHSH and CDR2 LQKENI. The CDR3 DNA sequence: TGTGCCAGCTCACCGACCCCAGACATGAACACTGAAGCTTTCTTT. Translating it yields CASSPTPDMNTEAFF.

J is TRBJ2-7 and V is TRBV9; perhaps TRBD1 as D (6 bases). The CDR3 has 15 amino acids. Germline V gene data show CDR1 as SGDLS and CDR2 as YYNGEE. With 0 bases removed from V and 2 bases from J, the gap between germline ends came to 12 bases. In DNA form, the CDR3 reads TGTGCCAGCAGCGTAGGTGACAGGAACCCCTACGAGCAGTACTTC. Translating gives CASSVGDRNPYEQYF.

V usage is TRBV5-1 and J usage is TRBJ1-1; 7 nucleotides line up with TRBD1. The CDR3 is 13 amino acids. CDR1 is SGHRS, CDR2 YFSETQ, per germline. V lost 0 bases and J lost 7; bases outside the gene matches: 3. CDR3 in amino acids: CASSLDRGGEAFF. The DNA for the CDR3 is TGCGCCAGCAGCTTGGACAGGGGAGGTGAAGCTTTCTTT.

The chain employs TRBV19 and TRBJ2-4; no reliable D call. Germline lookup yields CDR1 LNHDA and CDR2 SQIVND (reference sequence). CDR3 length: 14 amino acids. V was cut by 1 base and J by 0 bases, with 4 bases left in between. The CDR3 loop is CASSIGLAKNIQYF. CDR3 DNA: TGTGCCAGTAGTATAGGGCTAGCCAAAAACATTCAGTACTTC.

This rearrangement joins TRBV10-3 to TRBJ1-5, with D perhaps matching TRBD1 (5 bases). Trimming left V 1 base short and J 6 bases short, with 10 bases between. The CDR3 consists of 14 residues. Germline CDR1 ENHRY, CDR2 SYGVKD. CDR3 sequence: CAISEYRGPQPQHF. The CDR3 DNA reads TGTGCCATCAGTGAGTATAGGGGCCCTCAGCCCCAGCATTTT.

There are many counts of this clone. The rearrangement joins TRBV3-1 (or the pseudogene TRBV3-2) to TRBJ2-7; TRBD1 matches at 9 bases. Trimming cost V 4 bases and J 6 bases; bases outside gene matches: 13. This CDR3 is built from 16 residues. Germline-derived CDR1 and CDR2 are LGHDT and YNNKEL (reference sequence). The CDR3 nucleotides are TGTGCCAGCAGCCTTCCATCGGGACAGGGAGTTATCGAGCAGTACTTC. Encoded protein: CASSLPSGQGVIEQYF.

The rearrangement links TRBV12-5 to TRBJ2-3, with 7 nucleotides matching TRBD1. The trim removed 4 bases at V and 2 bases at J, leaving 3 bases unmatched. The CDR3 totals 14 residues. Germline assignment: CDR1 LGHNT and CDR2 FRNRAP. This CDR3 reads CASGWGTVTDTQYF. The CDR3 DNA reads TGTGCTAGTGGTTGGGGGACAGTCACAGATACGCAGTATTTT.

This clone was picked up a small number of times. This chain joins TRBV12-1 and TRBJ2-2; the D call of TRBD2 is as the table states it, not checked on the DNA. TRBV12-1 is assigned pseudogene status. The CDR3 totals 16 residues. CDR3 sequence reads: CASSFVTSGRAGELFF. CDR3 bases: TGTGCCAGCAGCTTTGTGACTAGCGGGAGGGCCGGGGAGCTGTTTTTT.

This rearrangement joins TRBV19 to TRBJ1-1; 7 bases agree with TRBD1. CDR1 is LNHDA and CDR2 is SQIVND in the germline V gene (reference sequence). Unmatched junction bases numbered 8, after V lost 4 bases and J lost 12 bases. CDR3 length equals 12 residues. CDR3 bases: TGTGCCAGTAGTAACAGGGGTGGGATGTCTTTCTTT. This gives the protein CASSNRGGMSFF.

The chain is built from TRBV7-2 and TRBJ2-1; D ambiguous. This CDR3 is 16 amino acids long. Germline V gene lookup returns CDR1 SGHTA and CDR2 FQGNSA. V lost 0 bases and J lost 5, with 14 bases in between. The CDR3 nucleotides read TGTGCCAGCAGCTTAGCGCTTTACAGAGCCGACAATGAGCAGTTCTTC. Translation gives CASSLALYRADNEQFF.

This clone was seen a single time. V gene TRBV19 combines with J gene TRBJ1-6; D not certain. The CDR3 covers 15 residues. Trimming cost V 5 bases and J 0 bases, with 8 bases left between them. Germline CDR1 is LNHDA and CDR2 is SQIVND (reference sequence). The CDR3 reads CASSEGLSYNSPLHF. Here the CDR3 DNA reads TGTGCCAGTAGTGAGGGCCTCTCCTATAATTCACCCCTCCACTTT.

The CDR3 protein is CASARTGTNYGYTF. DNA of the CDR3: TGTGCCAGCGCTCGGACAGGCACTAACTATGGCTACACCTTC. The rearrangement joins TRBV6-5 to TRBJ1-2; TRBD1 aligns across 7 bases. Germline CDR1 is MNHEY and CDR2 is SVGAGI. Trimming took 8 bases from V and 0 from J; bases not matched to a gene: 6. CDR3 length equals 14 residues.

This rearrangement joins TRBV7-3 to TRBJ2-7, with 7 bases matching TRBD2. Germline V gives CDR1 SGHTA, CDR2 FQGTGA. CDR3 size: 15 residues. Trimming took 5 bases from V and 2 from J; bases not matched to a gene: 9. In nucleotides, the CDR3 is TGTGCCAGCAGCCCCTCCGGGACTAACACCTACGAGCAGTACTTC. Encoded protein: CASSPSGTNTYEQYF.

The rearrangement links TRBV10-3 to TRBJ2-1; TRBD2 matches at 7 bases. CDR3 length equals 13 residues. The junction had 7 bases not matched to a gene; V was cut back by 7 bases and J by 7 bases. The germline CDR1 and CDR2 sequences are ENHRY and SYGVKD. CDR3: CAINSAGENEQFF. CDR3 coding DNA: TGTGCCATCAATAGCGCGGGAGAGAATGAGCAGTTCTTC.

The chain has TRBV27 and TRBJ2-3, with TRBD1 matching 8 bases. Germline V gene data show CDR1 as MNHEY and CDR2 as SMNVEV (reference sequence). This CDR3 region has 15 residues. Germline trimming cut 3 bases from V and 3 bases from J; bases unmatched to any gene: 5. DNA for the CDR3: TGTGCCAGCAGTTTGGACAGGGTGGAAACAGATACGCAGTATTTT. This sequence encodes CASSLDRVETDTQYF.

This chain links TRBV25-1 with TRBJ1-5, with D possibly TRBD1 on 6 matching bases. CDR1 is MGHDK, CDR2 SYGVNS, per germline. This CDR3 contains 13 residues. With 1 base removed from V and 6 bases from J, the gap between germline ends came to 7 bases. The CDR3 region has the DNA TGTGCCAGCAGTGAATCAGGGGCTCAGCCCCAGCATTTT. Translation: CASSESGAQPQHF. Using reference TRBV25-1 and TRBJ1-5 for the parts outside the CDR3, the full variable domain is EADIYQTPRYLVIGTGKKITLECSQTMGHDKMYWYQQDPGMELHLIHYSYGVNSTEKGDLSSESTVSRIRTEHFPLTLESARPSHTSQYLCASSESGAQPQHFGDGTRLSIL.

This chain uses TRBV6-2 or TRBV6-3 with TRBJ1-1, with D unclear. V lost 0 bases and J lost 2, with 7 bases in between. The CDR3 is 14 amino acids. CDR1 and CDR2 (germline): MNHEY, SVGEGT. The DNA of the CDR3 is TGTGCCAGCAGTTACTCCCGGGGTAACACTGAAGCTTTCTTT. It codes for CASSYSRGNTEAFF.

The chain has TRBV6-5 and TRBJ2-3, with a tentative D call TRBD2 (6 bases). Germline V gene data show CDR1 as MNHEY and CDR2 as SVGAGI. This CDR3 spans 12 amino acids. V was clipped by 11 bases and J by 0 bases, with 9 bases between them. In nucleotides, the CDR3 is TGTGCCGAGAGCGGGAGCACAGATACGCAGTATTTT. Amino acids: CAESGSTDTQYF.

CDR3 in amino acids: CASRAGIGELFF. CDR3 DNA sequence: TGCGCCAGCAGAGCGGGAATCGGGGAGCTGTTTTTT. The chain joins TRBV5-1 to TRBJ2-2; 7 bases match TRBD2. After removal of 5 bases from V and 7 bases from J, the junction contained 2 bases not matched to a gene. The CDR3 runs to 12 residues. Germline values: CDR1 SGHRS, CDR2 YFSETQ.

As DNA, the CDR3 is TGCAGGGGTCAGGGGGGAACTGAAGCTTTCTTT. This gives the protein CRGQGGTEAFF. This chain connects TRBV20-1 to TRBJ1-1; TRBD1 matches 7 bases. The CDR3 is 11 amino acids. Germline-derived CDR1 and CDR2 are DFQATT and SNEGSKA (reference sequence).

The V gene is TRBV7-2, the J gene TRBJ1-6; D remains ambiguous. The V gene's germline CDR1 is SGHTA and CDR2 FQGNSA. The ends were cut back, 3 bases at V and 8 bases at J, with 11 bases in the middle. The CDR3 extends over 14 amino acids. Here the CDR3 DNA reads TGTGCCAGCAGCTTCGGACGGGGAGATTCACCCCTCCACTTT. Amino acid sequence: CASSFGRGDSPLHF.

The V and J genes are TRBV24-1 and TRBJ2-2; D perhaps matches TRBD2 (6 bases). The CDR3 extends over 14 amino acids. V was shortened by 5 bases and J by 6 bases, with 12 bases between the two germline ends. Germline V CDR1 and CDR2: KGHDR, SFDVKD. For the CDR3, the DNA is TGTGCCACCAGTGCGGGGGTTCCGGCCGGGGAGCTGTTTTTT. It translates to CATSAGVPAGELFF.